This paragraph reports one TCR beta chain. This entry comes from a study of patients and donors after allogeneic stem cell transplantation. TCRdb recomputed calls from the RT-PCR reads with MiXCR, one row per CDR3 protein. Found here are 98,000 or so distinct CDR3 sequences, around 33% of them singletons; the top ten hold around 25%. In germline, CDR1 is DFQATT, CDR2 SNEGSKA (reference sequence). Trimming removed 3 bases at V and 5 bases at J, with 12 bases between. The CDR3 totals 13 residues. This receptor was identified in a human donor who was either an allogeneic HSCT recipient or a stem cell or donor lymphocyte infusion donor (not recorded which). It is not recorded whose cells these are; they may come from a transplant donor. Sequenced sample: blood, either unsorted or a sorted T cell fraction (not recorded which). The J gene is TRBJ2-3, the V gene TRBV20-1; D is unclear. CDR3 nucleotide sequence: TGCAGTGCTAGTCGAGAAACCCTAGATACGCAGTATTTT. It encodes CSASRETLDTQYF.